This T cell receptor (beta chain) was captured by sequencing in a study of blood T cell repertoires in COVID-19. Turning to the study itself: Samples representing acute and convalescent COVID-19 were sourced from the United States, Italy and Spain. Sources were T cells, B-cell-depleted T cells, or PBMCs; the material itself was cDNA or gDNA.

In the original processing: Amplified reference gene primers provided the basis for estimating nucleated cell counts. TCRdb's copy holds only in-frame clones and misses some; the assay was immunoSEQ multiplex PCR. V, J and clone size were drawn from that table, and D and trimming were deduced from the DNA. In the table there are hundreds of thousands of clones, around 90% of which are singletons. The clonotype was recovered from a woman between 18 and 30 years old with acute or convalescent COVID-19. Sequenced: peripheral blood.

The CDR3 protein is CSVRQAGANVLTF. The DNA of the CDR3 is TGCAGCGTAAGACAGGCTGGGGCCAACGTCCTGACTTTC. The chain combines TRBV29-1 with TRBJ2-6; possible D gene TRBD1, 6 bases. The ends were cut back, 6 bases at V and 2 bases at J, with 8 bases in the middle. The CDR3 runs to 13 residues. Germline-derived CDR1 and CDR2 are SQVTM and ANQGSEA. Full variable domain (outside the CDR3, taken from reference TRBV29-1 and TRBJ2-6): SAVISQKPSRDICQRGTSLTIQCQVDSQVTMMFWYRQQPGQSLTLIATANQGSEATYESGFVIDKFPISRPNLTFSTLTVSNMSPEDSSIYLCSVRQAGANVLTFGAGSRLTVL.